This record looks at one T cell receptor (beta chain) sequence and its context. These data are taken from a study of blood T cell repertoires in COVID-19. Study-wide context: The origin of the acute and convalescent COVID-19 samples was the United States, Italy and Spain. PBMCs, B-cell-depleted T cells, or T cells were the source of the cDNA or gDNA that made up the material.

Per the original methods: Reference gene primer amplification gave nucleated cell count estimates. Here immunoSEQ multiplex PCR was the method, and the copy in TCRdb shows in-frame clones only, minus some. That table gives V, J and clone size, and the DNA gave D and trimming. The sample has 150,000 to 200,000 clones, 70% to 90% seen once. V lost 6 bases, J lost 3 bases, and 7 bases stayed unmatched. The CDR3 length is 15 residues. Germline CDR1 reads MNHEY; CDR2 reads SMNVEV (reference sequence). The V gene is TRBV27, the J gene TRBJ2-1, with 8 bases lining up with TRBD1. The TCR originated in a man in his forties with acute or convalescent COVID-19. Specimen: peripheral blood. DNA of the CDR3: TGTGCCAGCAGCTCCTGGGACAGGAACTACAATGAGCAGTTCTTC. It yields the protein CASSSWDRNYNEQFF.